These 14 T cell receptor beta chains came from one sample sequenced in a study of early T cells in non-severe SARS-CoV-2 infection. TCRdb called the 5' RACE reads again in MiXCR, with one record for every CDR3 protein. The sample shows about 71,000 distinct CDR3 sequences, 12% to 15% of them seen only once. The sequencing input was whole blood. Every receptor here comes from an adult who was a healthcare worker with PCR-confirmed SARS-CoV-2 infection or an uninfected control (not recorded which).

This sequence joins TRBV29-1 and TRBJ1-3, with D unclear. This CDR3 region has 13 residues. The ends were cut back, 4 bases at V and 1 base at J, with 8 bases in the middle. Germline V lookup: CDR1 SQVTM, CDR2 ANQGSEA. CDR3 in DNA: TGCAGCGTTGTCACCGGTTCTGGAAACACCATATATTTT. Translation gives CSVVTGSGNTIYF.

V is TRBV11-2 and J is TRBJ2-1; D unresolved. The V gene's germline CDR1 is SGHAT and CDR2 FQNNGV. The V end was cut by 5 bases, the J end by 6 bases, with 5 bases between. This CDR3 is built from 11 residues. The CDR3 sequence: CASSPFNEQFF. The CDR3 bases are TGTGCCAGCAGCCCGTTCAATGAGCAGTTCTTC.

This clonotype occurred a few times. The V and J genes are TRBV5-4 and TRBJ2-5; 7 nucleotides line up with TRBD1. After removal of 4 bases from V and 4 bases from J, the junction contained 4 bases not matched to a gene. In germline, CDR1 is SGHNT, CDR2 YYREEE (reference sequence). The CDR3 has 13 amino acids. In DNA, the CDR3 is TGTGCCAGCAGCCAGACAGGGCGAGAGACCCAGTACTTC. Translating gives CASSQTGRETQYF.

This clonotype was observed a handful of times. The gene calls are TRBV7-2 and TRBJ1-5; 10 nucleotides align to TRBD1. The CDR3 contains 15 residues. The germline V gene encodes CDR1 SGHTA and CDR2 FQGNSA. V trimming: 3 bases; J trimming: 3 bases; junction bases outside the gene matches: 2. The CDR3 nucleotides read TGTGCCAGCAGCTTGACAGGGGGCAACAATCAGCCCCAGCATTTT. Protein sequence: CASSLTGGNNQPQHF.

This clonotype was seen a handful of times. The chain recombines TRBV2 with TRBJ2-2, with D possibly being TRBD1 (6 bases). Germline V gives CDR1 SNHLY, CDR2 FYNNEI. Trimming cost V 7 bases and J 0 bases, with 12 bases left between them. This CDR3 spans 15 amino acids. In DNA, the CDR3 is TGTGCCAGCATGCGGACAGTCACGAACACCGGGGAGCTGTTTTTT. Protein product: CASMRTVTNTGELFF.

The CDR3 region is CASQESSSHSGVTGELFF. The CDR3 DNA sequence: TGTGCCAGCCAAGAGAGTAGCAGCCATAGCGGGGTGACCGGGGAGCTGTTTTTT. The chain combines TRBV28 with TRBJ2-2; 8 bases fit TRBD2. Germline trimming cut 8 bases from V and 5 bases from J; bases unmatched to any gene: 19. Germline V gene sequence: CDR1 MDHEN, CDR2 SYDVKM. CDR3 length equals 18 residues.

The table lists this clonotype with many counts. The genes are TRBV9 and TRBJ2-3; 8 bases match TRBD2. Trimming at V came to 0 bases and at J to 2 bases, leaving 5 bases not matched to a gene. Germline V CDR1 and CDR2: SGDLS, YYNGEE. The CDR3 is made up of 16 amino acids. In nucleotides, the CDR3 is TGTGCCAGCAGCGTAGTCGCTAGCGGGTCCACAGATACGCAGTATTTT. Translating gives CASSVVASGSTDTQYF.

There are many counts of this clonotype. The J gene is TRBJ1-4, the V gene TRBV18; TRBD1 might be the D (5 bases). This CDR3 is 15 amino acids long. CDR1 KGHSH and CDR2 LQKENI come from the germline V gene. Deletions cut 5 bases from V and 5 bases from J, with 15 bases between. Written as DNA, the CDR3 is TGTGCCAGCTCAGAGTCGGGACCGAAGAATGAAAAACTGTTTTTT. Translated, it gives CASSESGPKNEKLFF. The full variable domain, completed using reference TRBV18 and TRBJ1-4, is NAGVMQNPRHLVRRRGQEARLRCSPMKGHSHVYWYRQLPEEGLKFMVYLQKENIIDESGMPKERFSAEFPKEGPSILRIQQVVRGDSAAYFCASSESGPKNEKLFFGSGTQLSVL.

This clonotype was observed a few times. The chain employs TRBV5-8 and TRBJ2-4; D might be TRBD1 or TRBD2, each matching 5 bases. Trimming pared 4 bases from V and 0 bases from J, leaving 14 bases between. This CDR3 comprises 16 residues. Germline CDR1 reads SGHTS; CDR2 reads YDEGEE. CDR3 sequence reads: CASSGWDGLAKNIQYF. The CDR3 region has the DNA TGTGCCAGCAGCGGTTGGGACGGACTAGCCAAAAACATTCAGTACTTC.

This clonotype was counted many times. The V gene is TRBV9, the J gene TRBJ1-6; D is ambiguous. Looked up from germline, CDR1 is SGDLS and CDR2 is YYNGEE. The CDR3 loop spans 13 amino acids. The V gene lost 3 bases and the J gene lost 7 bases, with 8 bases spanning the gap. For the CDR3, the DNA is TGTGCCAGCAGCGCGGGCCCGAATTCACCCCTCCACTTT. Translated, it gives CASSAGPNSPLHF.

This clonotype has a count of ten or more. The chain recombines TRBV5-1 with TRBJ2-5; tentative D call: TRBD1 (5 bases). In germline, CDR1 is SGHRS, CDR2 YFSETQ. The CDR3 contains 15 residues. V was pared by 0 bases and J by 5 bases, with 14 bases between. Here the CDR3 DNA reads TGCGCCAGCAGCTTGGAGGTGGGGCCGGAGGAGACCCAGTACTTC. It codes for CASSLEVGPEETQYF.

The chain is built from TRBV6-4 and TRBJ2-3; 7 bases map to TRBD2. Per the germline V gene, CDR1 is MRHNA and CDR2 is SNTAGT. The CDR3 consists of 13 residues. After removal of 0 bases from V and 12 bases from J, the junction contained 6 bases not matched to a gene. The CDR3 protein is CASSDSPTSLQYF. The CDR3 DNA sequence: TGTGCCAGCAGTGACTCGCCGACTAGCCTACAGTATTTT.

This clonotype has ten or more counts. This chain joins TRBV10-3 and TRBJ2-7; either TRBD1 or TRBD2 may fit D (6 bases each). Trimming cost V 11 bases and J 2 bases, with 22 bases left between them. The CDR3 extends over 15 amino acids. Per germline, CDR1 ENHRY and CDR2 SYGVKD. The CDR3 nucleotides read TGTGCCCTTTCCGAGGGGGGCATTGGAGCCTACGAGCAGTACTTC. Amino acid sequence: CALSEGGIGAYEQYF.

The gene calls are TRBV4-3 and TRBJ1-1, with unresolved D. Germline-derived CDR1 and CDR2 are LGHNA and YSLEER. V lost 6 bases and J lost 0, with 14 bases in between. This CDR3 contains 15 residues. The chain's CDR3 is CASSKTYRLNTEAFF. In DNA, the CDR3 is TGCGCCAGCAGTAAGACGTACAGATTGAACACTGAAGCTTTCTTT.